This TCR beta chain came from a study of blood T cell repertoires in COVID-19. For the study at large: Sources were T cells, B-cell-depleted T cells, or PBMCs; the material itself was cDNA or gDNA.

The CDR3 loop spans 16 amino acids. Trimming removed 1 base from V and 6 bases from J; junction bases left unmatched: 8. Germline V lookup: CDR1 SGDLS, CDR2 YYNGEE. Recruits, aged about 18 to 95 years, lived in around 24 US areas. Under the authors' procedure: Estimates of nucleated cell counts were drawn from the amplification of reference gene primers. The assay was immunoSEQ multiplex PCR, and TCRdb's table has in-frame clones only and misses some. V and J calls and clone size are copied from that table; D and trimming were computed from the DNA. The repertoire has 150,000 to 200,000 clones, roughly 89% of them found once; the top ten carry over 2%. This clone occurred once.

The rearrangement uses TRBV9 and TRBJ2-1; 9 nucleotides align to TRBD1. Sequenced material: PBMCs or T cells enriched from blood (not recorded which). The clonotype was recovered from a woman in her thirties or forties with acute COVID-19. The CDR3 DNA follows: TGTGCCAGCAGCGTATGGACCGGGACAGGGTTCAATGAGCAGTTCTTC. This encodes CASSVWTGTGFNEQFF.